This T cell receptor beta chain comes out of a study of early T cells in non-severe SARS-CoV-2 infection. Germline assignment: CDR1 MGHRA and CDR2 YSYEKL. This CDR3 contains 14 residues. The junction had 3 bases not matched to a gene; V was cut back by 3 bases and J by 2 bases. This clonotype was seen repeatedly, ten times or more. MiXCR was run by TCRdb on the 5' RACE reads, yielding one entry per CDR3 protein. The sample records 20,000 to 30,000 distinct CDR3 sequences, around 4.2% being singletons. Sequencing input: whole blood. The chain employs TRBV4-1 and TRBJ2-5; 7 bases agree with TRBD1. The TCR sequence derives from an adult who was a healthcare worker with PCR-confirmed SARS-CoV-2 infection or an uninfected control (not recorded which). The CDR3: CASSHRGQQETQYF. The CDR3 coding sequence is TGCGCCAGCAGCCACCGGGGACAGCAAGAGACCCAGTACTTC.